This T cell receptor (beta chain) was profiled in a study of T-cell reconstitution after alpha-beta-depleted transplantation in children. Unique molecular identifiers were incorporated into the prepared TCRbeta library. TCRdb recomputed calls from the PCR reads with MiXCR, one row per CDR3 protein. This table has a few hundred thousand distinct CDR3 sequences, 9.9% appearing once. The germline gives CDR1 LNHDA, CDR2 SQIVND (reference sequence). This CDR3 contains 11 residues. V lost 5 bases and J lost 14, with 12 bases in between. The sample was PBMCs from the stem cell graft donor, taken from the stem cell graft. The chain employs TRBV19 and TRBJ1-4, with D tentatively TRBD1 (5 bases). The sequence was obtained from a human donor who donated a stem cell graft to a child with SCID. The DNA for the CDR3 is TGTGCCAGTAGTGGTCGTGGGGCCCTGTTTTTT. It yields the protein CASSGRGALFF.